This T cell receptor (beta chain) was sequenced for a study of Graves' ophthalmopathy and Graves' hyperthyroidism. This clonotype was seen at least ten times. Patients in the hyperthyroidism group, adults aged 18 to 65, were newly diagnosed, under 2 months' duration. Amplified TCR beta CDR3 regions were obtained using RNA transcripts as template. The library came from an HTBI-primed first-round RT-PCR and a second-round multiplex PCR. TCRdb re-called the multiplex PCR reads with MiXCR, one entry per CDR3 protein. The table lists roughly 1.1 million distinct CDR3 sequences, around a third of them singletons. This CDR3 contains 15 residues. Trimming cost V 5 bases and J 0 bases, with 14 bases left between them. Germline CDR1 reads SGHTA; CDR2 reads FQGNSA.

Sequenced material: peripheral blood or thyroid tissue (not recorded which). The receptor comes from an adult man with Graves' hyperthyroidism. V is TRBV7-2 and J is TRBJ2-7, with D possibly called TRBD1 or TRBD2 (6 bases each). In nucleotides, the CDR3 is TGTGCCAGCAGCCCCGCTGGGGGGCTCTCCTACGAGCAGTACTTC. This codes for CASSPAGGLSYEQYF.